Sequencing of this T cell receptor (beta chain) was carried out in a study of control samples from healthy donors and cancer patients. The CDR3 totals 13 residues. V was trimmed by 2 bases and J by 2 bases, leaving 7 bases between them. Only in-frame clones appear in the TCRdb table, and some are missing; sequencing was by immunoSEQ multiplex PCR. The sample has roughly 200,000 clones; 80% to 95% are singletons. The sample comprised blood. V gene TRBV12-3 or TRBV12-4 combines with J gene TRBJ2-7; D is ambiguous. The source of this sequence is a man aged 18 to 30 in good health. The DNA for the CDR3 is TGTGCCAGCAGTTTAAGTCAGACCTACGAGCAGTACTTC. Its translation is CASSLSQTYEQYF.